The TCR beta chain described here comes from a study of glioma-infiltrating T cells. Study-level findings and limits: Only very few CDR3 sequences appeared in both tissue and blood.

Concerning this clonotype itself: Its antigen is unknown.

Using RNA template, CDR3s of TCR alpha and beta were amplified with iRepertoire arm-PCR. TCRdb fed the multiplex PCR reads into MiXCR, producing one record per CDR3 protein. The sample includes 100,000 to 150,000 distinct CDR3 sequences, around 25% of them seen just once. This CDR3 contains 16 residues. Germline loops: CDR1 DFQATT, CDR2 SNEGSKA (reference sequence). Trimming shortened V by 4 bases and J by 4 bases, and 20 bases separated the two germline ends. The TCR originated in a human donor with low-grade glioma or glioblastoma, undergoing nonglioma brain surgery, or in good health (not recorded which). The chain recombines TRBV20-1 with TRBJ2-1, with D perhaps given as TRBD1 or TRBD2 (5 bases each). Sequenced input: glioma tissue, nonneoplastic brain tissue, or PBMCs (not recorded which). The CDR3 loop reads CSAKGSEGVNYNEQFF. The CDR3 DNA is TGCAGTGCTAAGGGGAGCGAAGGGGTAAATTACAATGAGCAGTTCTTC.